This T cell receptor beta chain was profiled in a study of preoperative IRX-2 immunotherapy in early breast cancer. Germline CDR1 reads MNHEY; CDR2 reads SVGAGI. Trimming shortened V by 2 bases and J by 4 bases, and 6 bases separated the two germline ends. This CDR3 has 12 residues. Data came from immunoSEQ multiplex PCR; TCRdb stores just in-frame clones and leaves some out. The table has around 57,000 clones, roughly 94% seen once. Treatment reported: preoperative locoregional IRX-2 cytokine immunotherapy. Patients received preoperative, locoregional IRX-2 cytokine immunotherapy in a phase Ib study.

This sequence originates from a human donor with breast cancer. Sampling was carried out from a patient treated with IRX-2 immunotherapy. The gene calls are TRBV6-5 and TRBJ2-7; D ambiguous. CDR3 in DNA: TGTGCCAGCAGTTACCCAGAGTACGAGCAGTACTTC. Protein: CASSYPEYEQYF.